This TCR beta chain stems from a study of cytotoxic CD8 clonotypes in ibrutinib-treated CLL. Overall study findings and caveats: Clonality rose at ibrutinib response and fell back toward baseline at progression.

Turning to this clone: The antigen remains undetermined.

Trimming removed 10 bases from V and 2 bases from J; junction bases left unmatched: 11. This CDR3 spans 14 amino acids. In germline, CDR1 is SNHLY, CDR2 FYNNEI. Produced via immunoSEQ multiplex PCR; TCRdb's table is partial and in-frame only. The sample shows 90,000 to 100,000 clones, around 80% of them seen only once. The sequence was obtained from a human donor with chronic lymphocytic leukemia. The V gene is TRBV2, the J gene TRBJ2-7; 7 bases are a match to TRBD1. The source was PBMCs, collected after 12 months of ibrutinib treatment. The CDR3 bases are TGTGCCACCGAACTGGACAGGAGTGCCTACGAGCAGTACTTC. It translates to CATELDRSAYEQYF.